The T cell receptor beta chain under discussion was sequenced for a study of TIL therapy for anti-PD-1-resistant metastatic lung cancer. The time point: pre-treatment sample, taken before nivolumab and TIL therapy. Most excised metastases sampled were pleural nodules or supraclavicular lymph nodes. The CDR3 spans 15 residues. Trimming pared 0 bases from V and 3 bases from J, leaving 11 bases between. The germline V gene encodes CDR1 SGHRS and CDR2 YFSETQ. This was the immunoSEQ v3 assay. Sequencing was performed with immunoSEQ multiplex PCR; in TCRdb, only in-frame clones are kept and a portion is missing. The sample contains about 10,000 clones, 55% to 60% of which appear only once.

The J gene is TRBJ2-3, the V gene TRBV5-1; no definite D call. The specimen was tumor tissue, collected at baseline. This TCR was sampled from a person aged 25 to 85 with non-small cell lung cancer. CDR3 sequence reads: CASSLVYVSTDTQYF. Here the CDR3 DNA reads TGCGCCAGCAGCTTGGTATATGTTAGTACAGATACGCAGTATTTT.